Below, one TCR beta chain is given with its context. Its antigen remains unknown. The data originate from a study of shared clonotypes between healthy human individuals. Clones were sequenced by immunoSEQ multiplex PCR, and TCRdb holds only the in-frame ones, with some missing. The table records more than 2 million clones, approximately 95% of them present only once. This CDR3 comprises 13 residues. Germline CDR1 reads SEHNR; CDR2 reads FQNEAQ (reference sequence). The V end lost 3 bases, the J end lost 4 bases, and 10 bases lay between the germline ends. Study results and caveats: Some clonotypes were shared by all four sorted-subset donors, while others were not shared. The non-shared ones had lower generation probabilities than the shared ones. Sequencing depth was predicted to influence how clonotypes are shared among donors.

The chain joins TRBV7-9 to TRBJ2-7; D might be TRBD2 (6 bases). The receptor was derived from a man younger than 30 in good health. Input material: naive CD4+ T cells sorted from blood. Subset given: CD45RA+ positively selected. The CDR3 is CASSFKEGYEQYF. The CDR3 nucleotides read TGTGCCAGCAGCTTCAAGGAGGGGTACGAGCAGTACTTC.